Below, 29 T cell receptor beta chains from the same sample are listed, as sequenced in a study of cytotoxic CD8 clonotypes in ibrutinib-treated CLL. Sequenced by immunoSEQ multiplex PCR; TCRdb stores in-frame clones only, minus some. The sample has nearly 100,000 clones, 78% seen once. The sequences come from PBMCs, collected after 12 months of ibrutinib treatment. These receptors originate from a human donor with chronic lymphocytic leukemia.

V is TRBV7-2 and J is TRBJ2-1; TRBD1 aligns across 7 bases. Germline CDR1 reads SGHTA; CDR2 reads FQGNSA. There are 15 residues in the CDR3. Losses at the gene ends were 5 bases for V and 0 bases for J; bases not matched to a gene: 4. The CDR3 loop is CASSPGQRSYNEQFF. The CDR3 bases are TGTGCCAGCAGCCCGGGACAGCGCTCCTACAATGAGCAGTTCTTC.

The chain employs TRBV5-1 and TRBJ2-5; D is undetermined. The germline V and J ends were trimmed by 4 bases and 2 bases, with 15 bases remaining between them. The CDR3 has 15 residues. The germline V gene encodes CDR1 SGHRS and CDR2 YFSETQ. The CDR3 coding sequence is TGCGCCAGCAGCCCCCTTAGGCAGGCGCAAGAGACCCAGTACTTC. Translation gives CASSPLRQAQETQYF.

In this sample, this clone turned up once. V and J are TRBV7-2 and TRBJ2-5; no reliable D call. Germline V CDR1 and CDR2: SGHTA, FQGNSA. The CDR3 has 12 residues. Trimming removed 0 bases from V and 5 bases from J, with 4 bases in between. The CDR3 nucleotides read TGTGCCAGCAGCTTAGCGCGGGAGACCCAGTACTTC. Its translation is CASSLARETQYF.

The genes are TRBV6-1 and TRBJ1-5; 8 bases agree with TRBD1. This CDR3 is built from 15 residues. Unmatched junction bases numbered 5, after V lost 6 bases and J lost 1 base. From germline, CDR1 is MNHNS and CDR2 SASEGT. CDR3 sequence (DNA): TGTGCCAGCAGCCTGGACAGGGTAAGCAATCAGCCCCAGCATTTT. Residues: CASSLDRVSNQPQHF.

This clone has only a few counts. CDR3 loop: CASSVLVEGNFF. The CDR3 coding sequence is TGTGCCAGCAGTGTTTTGGTTGAGGGGAACTTCTTC. The rearrangement joins TRBV25-1 to TRBJ2-1; possibly TRBD1 or TRBD2 for D (5 bases each). This CDR3 spans 12 amino acids. Trimming left V 4 bases short and J 16 bases short, with 17 bases between. Germline-derived CDR1 and CDR2 are MGHDK and SYGVNS.

In this sample, this clone turned up a few times. The chain employs TRBV19 and TRBJ2-7; D perhaps matches TRBD1 (5 bases). V shed 4 bases and J shed 4 bases, with 5 bases lying between them. The CDR3 consists of 11 residues. CDR1 is LNHDA, CDR2 SQIVND, per germline (reference sequence). Here the CDR3 reads CASSTGYEQYF. DNA for the CDR3: TGTGCCAGTAGTACAGGGTACGAGCAGTACTTC.

There are a few counts of this clone. This chain uses TRBV30 with TRBJ1-6; no clear D. CDR1 GTSNPN and CDR2 SVGIG come from the germline V gene (reference sequence). This CDR3 comprises 12 residues. The V end was cut by 2 bases, the J end by 5 bases, with 4 bases between. As DNA, the CDR3 is TGTGCCTGGAGTCAGGATAATTCACCCCTCCACTTT. Protein product: CAWSQDNSPLHF. The whole variable domain, filled in from reference TRBV30 and TRBJ1-6, reads SQTIHQWPATLVQPVGSPLSLECTVEGTSNPNLYWYRQAAGRGLQLLFYSVGIGQISSEVPQNLSASRPQDRQFILSSKKLLLSDSGFYLCAWSQDNSPLHFGNGTRLTVT.

V usage is TRBV18 and J usage is TRBJ2-2; TRBD1 matches at 7 bases. Losses at the gene ends were 7 bases for V and 2 bases for J; bases not matched to a gene: 7. The CDR3 is made up of 15 amino acids. Germline V gene lookup returns CDR1 KGHSH and CDR2 LQKENI. Here the CDR3 DNA reads TGTGCCAGCTTCACCGGGACAGTTAACACCGGGGAGCTGTTTTTT. Translating gives CASFTGTVNTGELFF. Using reference TRBV18 and TRBJ2-2 for the parts outside the CDR3, the full variable domain is NAGVMQNPRHLVRRRGQEARLRCSPMKGHSHVYWYRQLPEEGLKFMVYLQKENIIDESGMPKERFSAEFPKEGPSILRIQQVVRGDSAAYFCASFTGTVNTGELFFGEGSRLTVL.

This chain joins TRBV30 and TRBJ2-5; 8 bases agree with TRBD2. The V gene end was trimmed by 0 bases and the J gene end by 4 bases; junction bases not matched to a gene: 4. In germline, CDR1 is GTSNPN, CDR2 SVGIG (reference sequence). The CDR3 consists of 14 residues. CDR3 in amino acids: CAWSVRGGLETQYF. DNA for the CDR3: TGTGCCTGGAGTGTACGGGGGGGCCTAGAGACCCAGTACTTC.

The chain recombines TRBV7-9 with TRBJ2-1, with TRBD1 identical over 8 bases. With V trimmed by 4 bases and J by 1 base, 3 bases remained unmatched. Germline V gene lookup returns CDR1 SEHNR and CDR2 FQNEAQ (reference sequence). This CDR3 is 15 amino acids long. Here the CDR3 reads CASSSGQESYNEQFF. The CDR3 DNA follows: TGTGCCAGCAGCTCGGGACAGGAATCCTACAATGAGCAGTTCTTC.

This clone was observed a single time. This chain joins TRBV15 and TRBJ2-7; possibly TRBD2 for D (5 bases). With 3 bases removed from V and 2 bases from J, the gap between germline ends came to 11 bases. Per germline, CDR1 LNHNV and CDR2 YYDKDF (reference sequence). The CDR3 is 14 residues long. The CDR3 coding sequence is TGTGCCACCAGCAGGGACCTGACTACCTACGAGCAGTACTTC. This sequence encodes CATSRDLTTYEQYF.

The chain carries TRBV5-1 and TRBJ1-1, with 7 bases identical to TRBD1. The ends lost 2 bases at V and 4 bases at J; junction bases unmatched: 5. The germline CDR1 and CDR2 sequences are SGHRS and YFSETQ. The CDR3 contains 14 residues. CDR3 protein: CASSLGGWGTEAFF. As DNA, the CDR3 is TGCGCCAGCAGCTTAGGGGGCTGGGGCACTGAAGCTTTCTTT.

This sequence joins TRBV5-1 and TRBJ1-1; 7 bases map to TRBD1. This CDR3 has 14 amino acids. V shed 4 bases and J 3 bases; nucleotides not matched to a gene: 6. Germline CDR1 and CDR2: SGHRS and YFSETQ. The CDR3 loop is CASSRRRGDTEAFF. The CDR3 coding sequence is TGCGCCAGCAGCAGACGCAGGGGGGACACTGAAGCTTTCTTT.

The V and J genes are TRBV5-6 and TRBJ1-1; D uncertain. Trimming removed 0 bases from V and 0 bases from J, with 12 bases in between. CDR1 is SGHDT and CDR2 is YYEEEE in the germline V gene. This CDR3 comprises 16 residues. DNA of the CDR3: TGTGCCAGCAGCTTGGAAAGAAGGACCATGAACACTGAAGCTTTCTTT. It is translated as CASSLERRTMNTEAFF.

The chain couples TRBV7-3 to TRBJ2-3; 9 bases line up with TRBD1. This CDR3 is 15 amino acids long. V shed 5 bases and J 4 bases; nucleotides not matched to a gene: 7. Looked up from germline, CDR1 is SGHTA and CDR2 is FQGTGA. CDR3 in DNA: TGTGCCAGCAGCCCCCGACAGGGGGGTTCAGATACGCAGTATTTT. Protein sequence: CASSPRQGGSDTQYF.

This clone was observed a single time. V usage is TRBV25-1 and J usage is TRBJ2-5, with TRBD1 matching over 8 bases. Trimming at V came to 6 bases and at J to 4 bases, leaving 10 bases not matched to a gene. The V gene's germline CDR1 is MGHDK and CDR2 SYGVNS. CDR3 size: 15 residues. In nucleotides, the CDR3 is TGTGCCAGCAGCCAGGGGGACAGGAAAGGAGAGACCCAGTACTTC. The encoded protein is CASSQGDRKGETQYF.

This clone has a single count. The CDR3 DNA reads as TGTGCCAGCAGTGAACGGGGAACCTATGGCTACACCTTC. Its protein is CASSERGTYGYTF. The rearrangement links TRBV2 to TRBJ1-2, with no clear D. This CDR3 contains 13 residues. V lost 2 bases, J lost 4 bases, and 8 bases lay in between. CDR1 SNHLY and CDR2 FYNNEI come from the germline V gene.

This chain connects TRBV5-1 to TRBJ1-1; 7 nucleotides line up with TRBD1. Germline CDR1 and CDR2: SGHRS and YFSETQ. V lost 3 bases, J lost 4 bases, and 9 bases stayed unmatched. The CDR3 is 15 amino acids. CDR3 coding DNA: TGCGCCAGCAGCTACACAGGGGATGGGGCCACTGAAGCTTTCTTT. This sequence encodes CASSYTGDGATEAFF.

This rearrangement joins TRBV5-6 to TRBJ1-1; D gene unclear. Germline V lookup: CDR1 SGHDT, CDR2 YYEEEE. The germline V and J ends were trimmed by 2 bases and 0 bases, with 14 bases remaining between them. The CDR3 covers 16 residues. The CDR3 here is CASSLIDGMVNTEAFF. In DNA form, the CDR3 reads TGTGCCAGCAGCTTAATCGACGGGATGGTGAACACTGAAGCTTTCTTT.

The chain recombines TRBV6-1 with TRBJ1-6; no definite D call. Germline lookup yields CDR1 MNHNS and CDR2 SASEGT. This CDR3 has 13 residues. V gave up 8 bases and J gave up 6 bases, with 11 bases separating them. CDR3 residues: CASYPGFNSPLHF. The CDR3 DNA sequence: TGTGCCAGCTATCCGGGGTTTAATTCACCCCTCCACTTT.

The DNA for the CDR3 is TGTGCCAGCTCACCCCCTCGGTCGGGGCTCTCTGGGGCCAACGTCCTGACTTTC. Residues: CASSPPRSGLSGANVLTF. The genes are TRBV18 and TRBJ2-6; D may correspond to TRBD1 or TRBD2 (5 bases each). CDR3 length: 18 amino acids. With 3 bases removed from V and 0 bases from J, the gap between germline ends came to 15 bases. The V gene's germline CDR1 is KGHSH and CDR2 LQKENI.

This clone appeared once. The chain couples TRBV5-6 to TRBJ1-6, with 9 bases matching TRBD1. This CDR3 spans 16 amino acids. Germline CDR1 SGHDT, CDR2 YYEEEE. Trimming removed 4 bases from V and 7 bases from J; junction bases left unmatched: 9. The CDR3 DNA reads as TGTGCCAGCAGCCCTGTAGGACAGGGGCTAAATTCACCCCTCCACTTT. It specifies CASSPVGQGLNSPLHF.

V gene TRBV6-5 combines with J gene TRBJ1-2, with D unresolved. Germline values: CDR1 MNHEY, CDR2 SVGAGI. This CDR3 has 13 amino acids. The germline V and J ends were trimmed by 8 bases and 6 bases, with 16 bases remaining between them. The CDR3 sequence: CASCEPPFHGYTF. Written as DNA, the CDR3 is TGTGCCAGCTGCGAACCCCCTTTTCATGGCTACACCTTC.

This rearrangement joins TRBV29-1 to TRBJ1-5; D gene unclear. CDR3 length: 11 residues. Germline values: CDR1 SQVTM, CDR2 ANQGSEA. The V end was cut by 2 bases, the J end by 11 bases, with 10 bases between. CDR3: CSVELGGAQHF. Here the CDR3 DNA reads TGCAGCGTTGAATTGGGCGGGGCCCAGCATTTT.

This clone appeared a few times. The chain employs TRBV2 and TRBJ1-2, with 9 bases matching TRBD1. The CDR3 consists of 13 residues. V shed 6 bases and J 4 bases; nucleotides not matched to a gene: 3. Per germline, CDR1 SNHLY and CDR2 FYNNEI. In DNA form, the CDR3 reads TGTGCCAGCAGCGGACAGGGGAGCTATGGCTACACCTTC. This translates into CASSGQGSYGYTF.

The rearrangement uses TRBV20-1 and TRBJ2-1, with 7 nucleotides matching TRBD2. V shed 5 bases and J 8 bases; nucleotides not matched to a gene: 3. The germline CDR1 and CDR2 sequences are DFQATT and SNEGSKA (reference sequence). CDR3 length: 11 amino acids. Written as DNA, the CDR3 is TGCAGTGCTCGACTAGCCCATGAGCAGTTCTTC. Translation: CSARLAHEQFF.

This clone was picked up a small number of times. The chain links TRBV9 to TRBJ1-2; the match to TRBD1 covers 12 bases. This CDR3 is 19 amino acids long. Germline V gene data show CDR1 as SGDLS and CDR2 as YYNGEE. V was clipped by 2 bases and J by 1 base; unmatched bases: 12. CDR3 sequence (DNA): TGTGCCAGCAGCGTCGGGACAGGGGGCCCGCGGGCATATAACTATGGCTACACCTTC. Protein product: CASSVGTGGPRAYNYGYTF.

V gene TRBV5-1 combines with J gene TRBJ1-2; maybe TRBD1 (5 bases). Germline CDR1 reads SGHRS; CDR2 reads YFSETQ. The V and J ends lost 3 bases and 2 bases respectively, with 14 bases between them. This CDR3 comprises 15 residues. The CDR3 here is CASSSTAGSNYGYTF. Here the CDR3 DNA reads TGCGCCAGCAGCTCTACGGCAGGGAGCAACTATGGCTACACCTTC.

V is TRBV6-4 and J is TRBJ2-1; 7 bases are a match to TRBD1. Germline V CDR1 and CDR2: MRHNA, SNTAGT. The CDR3 is 12 residues long. The V and J ends lost 4 bases and 6 bases, in that order; junction bases with no gene match: 0. The CDR3 loop is CASSGQGNEQFF. For the CDR3, the DNA is TGTGCCAGCAGTGGACAGGGCAATGAGCAGTTCTTC.